This T cell receptor (beta chain) was sequenced for a study of cytomegalovirus exposure and HLA in healthy donors. V gave up 1 base and J gave up 6 bases; unmatched junction bases: 3. CDR1 and CDR2 from the germline V gene are SGHTA and FQGNSA. This CDR3 contains 16 residues. In regard to this clone: Its antigen remains unidentified.

The PCR had 60 Vbeta and 13 Jbeta primers. Clones were sequenced by immunoSEQ multiplex PCR, and TCRdb holds only the in-frame ones, with some missing. The data contain hundreds of thousands of clones, 70% of them singletons. Study-wide findings and caveats: V segments that were indistinguishable, TRBV6-2 and TRBV6-3 among them, were omitted from analysis. Across donors, sequencing depth was assumed by presence/absence analyses to be roughly uniform. The authors later linked a missense DCLRE1C variant to TCR beta V- and J-gene trimming.

There were likely unrecorded immune exposures, though donors were nominally healthy when sampled. The TCR originated in a man aged 35-49 years in good health and CMV-seropositive. What was sequenced was PBMCs. V is TRBV7-2 and J is TRBJ2-7, with TRBD2 matching over 16 bases. CDR3 protein: CASSLVGLAGGPEQYF. The CDR3 DNA reads as TGTGCCAGCAGCTTAGTGGGACTAGCGGGGGGGCCCGAGCAGTACTTC.